What follows are 13 T cell receptor beta chains derived from one specimen sequenced in a study of blood T cells in healthy people across ages. A J-beta primer mix and a sample-barcoded 5' primer were used in a second PCR of roughly 6 to 11 cycles. TCRdb processed the 5' RACE reads anew with MiXCR; each CDR3 protein has one entry. The sample consists of about 1.8 million distinct CDR3 sequences, about 49% of them appearing once. Sequenced: blood. The source is a woman in her forties in good health.

For this clonotype: Compared with germline, one end of the junction differs, possibly owing to a read error. The chain employs TRBV20-1 and TRBJ2-3, with 8 bases that match TRBD1. Germline values: CDR1 DFQATT, CDR2 SNEGSKA (reference sequence). This CDR3 has 10 amino acids. As DNA, the CDR3 is TGCAGGGCTAGGCCGGGACAGGCGTATTTT. As protein: CRARPGQAYF.

This clonotype has a handful of counts. The chain couples TRBV20-1 to TRBJ2-7, with TRBD1 matching over 10 bases. The J segment lost 3 bases and the V segment lost 6 bases, leaving 8 bases of the junction unmatched. CDR3 size: 14 residues. Germline V CDR1 and CDR2: DFQATT, SNEGSKA (reference sequence). The CDR3 nucleotides are TGCAGTGCCAAGAGGGGACAGGGGCTCTACGAGCAGTACTTC. Amino acids: CSAKRGQGLYEQYF.

This clonotype was recorded at least ten times. The chain combines TRBV28 with TRBJ2-1, with D tentatively TRBD2 (5 bases). Germline V gene data show CDR1 as MDHEN and CDR2 as SYDVKM. Trimming shortened V by 6 bases and J by 3 bases, and 12 bases separated the two germline ends. This CDR3 spans 14 amino acids. Here the CDR3 reads CASSLSGDYNEQFF. The CDR3 nucleotides are TGTGCCAGCAGCTTAAGCGGAGACTACAATGAGCAGTTCTTC.

CDR3 nucleotides: TGCAGTGTCAACGGCGGGGGGGCTACGTACAATGAGCAGTTCTTC. Translating gives CSVNGGGATYNEQFF. The rearrangement joins TRBV20-1 to TRBJ2-1, with 9 bases fitting TRBD2. V shed 7 bases and J 4 bases; nucleotides not matched to a gene: 11. The CDR3 consists of 15 residues. Germline-derived CDR1 and CDR2 are DFQATT and SNEGSKA (reference sequence).

The table lists this clonotype with a few counts. The chain employs TRBV6-1 and TRBJ2-1; possibly TRBD2 for D (6 bases). CDR3 length: 18 residues. V lost 5 bases and J lost 0, with 20 bases in between. CDR1 and CDR2 from the germline V gene are MNHNS and SASEGT. CDR3 nucleotide sequence: TGTGCCAGCAGTCATCGCACCGGGACTGCTAGCTCCTACAATGAGCAGTTCTTC. This translates into CASSHRTGTASSYNEQFF.

The chain uses TRBV13 and TRBJ2-5, with a possible D match to TRBD2 (6 bases). Germline loops: CDR1 PRHDT, CDR2 FYEKMQ (reference sequence). The V end lost 5 bases, the J end lost 7 bases, and 20 bases lay between the germline ends. The CDR3 is 15 amino acids. This CDR3 is CASSPKAGQDGTQYF. Here the CDR3 DNA reads TGTGCCAGCAGCCCAAAGGCGGGGCAGGATGGGACCCAGTACTTC.

The chain is built from TRBV7-2 and TRBJ2-1; D is possibly TRBD1 (6 bases). The CDR3 consists of 15 residues. Trimming removed 1 base from V and 8 bases from J, with 15 bases in between. Germline V gene data show CDR1 as SGHTA and CDR2 as FQGNSA. The DNA for the CDR3 is TGTGCCAGCAGCTTAGGAGCCATATGGGGGCATGAGCAGTTCTTC. It codes for CASSLGAIWGHEQFF.

The chain couples TRBV7-9 to TRBJ1-1; D is unclear. Deletions cut 5 bases from V and 1 base from J, with 11 bases between. CDR1 SEHNR and CDR2 FQNEAQ come from the germline V gene (reference sequence). The CDR3 loop spans 14 amino acids. The DNA of the CDR3 is TGTGCCAGCAGCCCAGCCGCAGGGAACACTGAAGCTTTCTTT. Amino acid sequence: CASSPAAGNTEAFF. The complete variable domain, with remaining parts taken from reference TRBV7-9 and TRBJ1-1, reads DTGVSQNPRHKITKRGQNVTFRCDPISEHNRLYWYRQTLGQGPEFLTYFQNEAQLEKSRLLSDRFSAERPKGSFSTLEIQRTEQGDSAMYLCASSPAAGNTEAFFGQGTRLTVV.

V is TRBV4-2 and J is TRBJ2-1, with no clear D. The CDR3 runs 15 residues. Germline V gives CDR1 LGHNA, CDR2 YNFKEQ. V was clipped by 0 bases and J by 2 bases, with 8 bases between them. This CDR3 is CASSQDARTYNEQFF. The CDR3 bases are TGTGCCAGCAGCCAAGATGCTAGGACCTACAATGAGCAGTTCTTC.

The chain couples TRBV27 to TRBJ2-1; 7 positions agree with TRBD1. The J segment lost 10 bases and the V segment lost 4 bases, leaving 4 bases of the junction unmatched. Germline CDR1 and CDR2: MNHEY and SMNVEV (reference sequence). The CDR3 extends over 12 amino acids. CDR3 in DNA: TGTGCCAGCAGTTCACTGGGACAGGAGCAGTTCTTC. This translates into CASSSLGQEQFF.

This clonotype was picked up a small number of times. The rearrangement uses TRBV7-2 and TRBJ2-7; possibly TRBD1 for D (6 bases). This CDR3 spans 13 amino acids. Trimming pared 5 bases from V and 7 bases from J, leaving 15 bases between. Germline V lookup: CDR1 SGHTA, CDR2 FQGNSA. CDR3 residues: CASSPRGSKEQYF. In nucleotides, the CDR3 is TGTGCCAGCAGCCCCAGGGGCTCGAAAGAGCAGTACTTC.

The chain combines TRBV7-3 with TRBJ2-5, with D maybe TRBD2 (7 bases). The CDR3 is 15 residues long. Germline V CDR1 and CDR2: SGHTA, FQGTGA. The V end lost 5 bases, the J end lost 1 base, and 14 bases lay between the germline ends. The CDR3 sequence is CASSEFGGRQETQYF. The CDR3 region has the DNA TGTGCCAGCAGCGAGTTCGGGGGGCGCCAAGAGACCCAGTACTTC.

The chain couples TRBV5-1 to TRBJ1-1, with TRBD1 identical over 7 bases. The CDR3 sequence is 15 residues long. The V and J ends lost 0 bases and 4 bases, in that order; junction bases with no gene match: 6. Germline V gene data show CDR1 as SGHRS and CDR2 as YFSETQ. In DNA form, the CDR3 reads TGCGCCAGCAGCTTGGCCCAGGGGGAGAGCACTGAAGCTTTCTTT. It encodes CASSLAQGESTEAFF.